This TCR beta chain was retrieved from a study of control samples from healthy donors and cancer patients (dated by TCRdb to 2018 to 2021). Via the germline V gene, CDR1 is SGHAT and CDR2 FQNNGV. From the cysteine up to the phenylalanine, the CDR3 has a length of 13 residues. The retained sequence is limited to the CDR3, 39 bases, with the frame set at the first base. Relative to germline, V is 5 bases shorter and J is 12 bases shorter, with 17 bases between their ends. Notes on this clone: Which antigen it targets is not known. Base qualities are not recorded, but no much larger clone differs from it by a single base.

Library generation was performed with the immunoSEQ multiplex PCR assay. This immuneACCESS table, as held by TCRdb, lists in-frame sequences with V and J called but not all clones. Of the missing ones, under half trace to an unresolved V gene in checked studies; the others have no known cause. A total of around 100,000 clones appear in this sample, about nine tenths of them only once. The ten largest clones add up to under 4% of the sample. The V gene is TRBV11-2 and the J gene is TRBJ2-1, with the D gene call left open. This receptor was taken from a human donor in good health. The donor label of this sample is uncertain. The source material was blood. The CDR3 loop reads CASSALGKGSQFF. The nucleotides are TGTGCCAGCAGCGCATTGGGCAAGGGTTCGCAGTTCTTC.